A single sample gave rise to the 14 T cell receptor beta chains below, sequenced in a study of cytomegalovirus exposure and HLA in healthy donors. It was with 60 Vbeta and 13 Jbeta primers that the PCR ran. The repertoire was sequenced with immunoSEQ multiplex PCR; TCRdb's copy has only in-frame clones and lacks some. The sample carries around 230,000 clones, 82% recorded once. The sample comprised PBMCs. The receptor source for this set is a man aged 40-55 years in good health and CMV-seropositive.

The chain joins TRBV5-1 to TRBJ2-3, with 9 bases lining up with TRBD1. This CDR3 is 18 amino acids long. Germline assignment: CDR1 SGHRS and CDR2 YFSETQ. V shed 1 base and J 2 bases; nucleotides not matched to a gene: 11. CDR3 protein: CASSLQSGTGFYTDTQYF. Written as DNA, the CDR3 is TGCGCCAGCAGCTTGCAGTCGGGGACAGGGTTTTACACAGATACGCAGTATTTT.

This sequence joins TRBV10-3 and TRBJ1-2; unclear D gene. With 7 bases removed from V and 6 bases from J, the gap between germline ends came to 15 bases. This CDR3 comprises 13 residues. CDR1 ENHRY and CDR2 SYGVKD come from the germline V gene. The CDR3 here is CAITPGSGDGYTF. The CDR3 DNA is TGTGCCATCACCCCGGGTTCCGGGGATGGCTACACCTTC.

This chain uses TRBV30 with TRBJ2-3; 8 bases map to TRBD2. Trimming cost V 5 bases and J 6 bases; bases outside gene matches: 19. Germline V gene sequence: CDR1 GTSNPN, CDR2 SVGIG (reference sequence). CDR3 length: 17 residues. The DNA of the CDR3 is TGTGCCTGGGTGAAAGCGGGAGTGGGGGTTATCGTCGATACGCAGTATTTT. Translated: CAWVKAGVGVIVDTQYF.

The chain uses TRBV5-4 and TRBJ2-7; perhaps TRBD1 as D (8 bases). Germline loops: CDR1 SGHNT, CDR2 YYREEE (reference sequence). V lost 1 base, J lost 7 bases, and 27 bases lay in between. CDR3 length: 18 amino acids. The CDR3 sequence: CASSLKFSATGEGGEQYV. The DNA of the CDR3 is TGTGCCAGCAGCTTGAAGTTCTCAGCGACAGGGGAGGGGGGGGAGCAGTACGTC.

V gene TRBV7-9 combines with J gene TRBJ1-2; 9 bases line up with TRBD1. The germline gives CDR1 SEHNR, CDR2 FQNEAQ (reference sequence). V lost 5 bases, J lost 4 bases, and 11 bases stayed unmatched. The CDR3 length is 16 residues. CDR3 nucleotides: TGTGCCAGCAGCCAAACACAGGGGGCGAAGGGCTATGGCTACACCTTC. Encoded protein: CASSQTQGAKGYGYTF.

This clone has just a few counts. The rearrangement joins TRBV5-1 to TRBJ2-7; 12 nucleotides align to TRBD1. Germline CDR1 reads SGHRS; CDR2 reads YFSETQ. The J segment lost 6 bases and the V segment lost 2 bases, leaving 3 bases of the junction unmatched. The CDR3 extends over 14 amino acids. The CDR3 sequence is CASSFGTGGVEQYF. As DNA, the CDR3 is TGCGCCAGCAGCTTCGGGACAGGGGGCGTCGAGCAGTACTTC.

The chain recombines TRBV29-1 with TRBJ2-3, with D possibly being TRBD1 (6 bases). Per the germline V gene, CDR1 is SQVTM and CDR2 is ANQGSEA. V lost 6 bases to trimming and J lost 5 bases, with 27 bases between them. The CDR3 has 17 residues. Here the CDR3 DNA reads TGCAGCGTCCCAAGTCGGCAGGGGCCTCGGGTCATAGATACGCAGTATTTT. Residues: CSVPSRQGPRVIDTQYF.

The chain joins TRBV9 to TRBJ2-1, with a weak D call TRBD1 (5 bases). V lost 4 bases and J lost 2, with 13 bases in between. CDR3 size: 15 residues. Germline lookup yields CDR1 SGDLS and CDR2 YYNGEE. The CDR3 loop reads CASSSPDRAYNEQFF. In nucleotides, the CDR3 is TGTGCCAGCAGCTCCCCAGACAGAGCCTACAATGAGCAGTTCTTC.

The CDR3 sequence: CASTDTSHPYNEQFF. The CDR3 bases are TGTGCCAGCACCGATACATCCCACCCCTACAATGAGCAGTTCTTC. The chain carries TRBV11-2 and TRBJ2-1; D remains ambiguous. The CDR3 length is 15 residues. Trimming took off 7 bases at V and 2 bases at J, with 15 bases between the two ends. From germline, CDR1 is SGHAT and CDR2 FQNNGV.

This sequence joins TRBV28 and TRBJ1-5; no definite D call. This CDR3 comprises 14 residues. The germline V gene encodes CDR1 MDHEN and CDR2 SYDVKM. The V and J ends lost 5 bases and 9 bases respectively, with 17 bases between them. CDR3 in amino acids: CASSPPGGRGPQHF. In DNA, the CDR3 is TGTGCCAGCAGTCCCCCGGGCGGGCGAGGGCCCCAGCATTTT. Drawing the rest from reference TRBV28 and TRBJ1-5, the complete variable domain is DVKVTQSSRYLVKRTGEKVFLECVQDMDHENMFWYRQDPGLGLRLIYFSYDVKMKEKGDIPEGYSVSREKKERFSLILESASTNQTSMYLCASSPPGGRGPQHFGDGTRLSIL.

J is TRBJ2-5 and V is TRBV27, with TRBD2 matching 11 bases. Trimming at V came to 2 bases and at J to 5 bases, leaving 4 bases not matched to a gene. This CDR3 contains 15 residues. The germline gives CDR1 MNHEY, CDR2 SMNVEV (reference sequence). The CDR3 bases are TGTGCCAGCAGTTTAGTAGCGGGAGGGCCGGAGACCCAGTACTTC. This encodes CASSLVAGGPETQYF.

The chain couples TRBV19 to TRBJ1-1; no clear D. V shed 5 bases and J shed 3 bases, with 16 bases lying between them. This CDR3 region has 15 residues. The germline V gene encodes CDR1 LNHDA and CDR2 SQIVND (reference sequence). Here the CDR3 reads CASSRTPGVDTEAFF. The CDR3 bases are TGTGCCAGTAGTCGCACCCCCGGGGTTGACACTGAAGCTTTCTTT.

This chain connects TRBV9 to TRBJ2-1; D is unresolved. The CDR3 loop spans 15 amino acids. The germline gives CDR1 SGDLS, CDR2 YYNGEE. The V end was cut by 4 bases, the J end by 2 bases, with 13 bases between. The CDR3 loop reads CASSPRYRTYNEQFF. CDR3 DNA: TGTGCCAGCAGCCCCAGGTACCGCACCTACAATGAGCAGTTCTTC.

J is TRBJ2-1 and V is TRBV19, with D possibly being TRBD2 (6 bases). V was trimmed by 4 bases and J by 4 bases, leaving 17 bases between them. CDR1 is LNHDA and CDR2 is SQIVND in the germline V gene (reference sequence). The CDR3 contains 16 residues. CDR3 residues: CASSSKRKGTYNEQFF. The CDR3 DNA is TGTGCCAGTAGTAGTAAGCGGAAAGGGACTTACAATGAGCAGTTCTTC.